This T cell receptor beta chain originates from a study of OX40 agonist ivuxolimab in advanced cancers. With regard to the full study: Ivuxolimab was a fully human IgG2 agonistic monoclonal antibody targeting the costimulatory receptor OX40 (CD134). Intravenous ivuxolimab was administered to patients every 2 weeks at six dose levels: 0.01, 0.1, 0.3, 1.5, 3 and 10 mg/kg. Of the roughly 54 patients in dose escalation, about 20 had hepatocellular carcinoma, approximately 15 had melanoma, 9 had renal cell carcinoma and 9 had head and neck cancer. The dose-escalation cohort was almost 85% male with a mean age of approximately 60 years, ranging from about 20 to 80. Patients were allowed to have had prior anti-PD-1, anti-PD-L1 or anti-CTLA-4 therapy, and around 43% of the dose-escalation patients had been treated with checkpoint inhibitors. Partial responses were achieved by three dose-escalation patients, of whom one had hepatocellular carcinoma and two had cutaneous melanoma. Peripheral TCRbeta sequencing aimed to test whether ivuxolimab altered TCR sequence diversity and caused clonal T-cell expansion. The monotherapy dose-escalation portion (N ≈ 57 patients) of the phase I ivuxolimab trial is reported in the paper.

Regarding this clone: No cognate antigen has been identified for it. Qualities for individual bases were not recorded, and no much larger clone is one base off.

Findings and caveats that apply to the study as a whole: After ivuxolimab, more expanded clones were found on average in CD8+ T cells than in CD4+ T cells. The antigen specificity of the clonally expanded peripheral T cells was not determined. At doses of 0.1 to 3.0 mg/kg, clonal expansion of both CD4+ and CD8+ T cells in blood was seen between baseline and week 6. Low levels of normalized T-cell clonal expansion were also seen in some patients who did not respond. In partial responders in the 0.1-3.0 mg/kg groups, normalized peripheral clonal expansion was found to be among the lowest, especially among CD8+ T cells.

As encoded in the germline V gene (reference sequence), CDR1 is LNHNV while CDR2 is YYDKDF. The CDR3 sequence holds 13 residues, the cysteine and phenylalanine included. The entry retains the CDR3 DNA only, 39 bases that are in frame from base 1. The germline ends are 10 bases apart after V is trimmed by 7 bases and J by 1 base. To sequence the TCRbeta CDR3 region, genomic DNA was isolated from the sorted cells. The immunoSEQ Assay was used for sequencing of TCRbeta CDR3 regions. TCRdb stores this immuneACCESS table with in-frame sequences only. Part of the clones is absent; in the studies checked, under half of the shortfall reflects unresolved V genes, and no reason is known for the rest. The sample data list about 93,000 clones, and 85% to 95% of these were observed just once. The ten largest make up 2% to 3% of the sample. The trial excluded patients who had a history of autoimmune disease or were on systemic immunosuppression. Peripheral blood for TCR sequencing was drawn from every dose cohort at baseline, at cycle 4 day 1 and at cycle 7 day 1. The samples were taken from a phase I, first-in-human, multicenter, open-label dose-escalation trial of ivuxolimab. Adults with locally advanced or metastatic melanoma, renal cell, hepatocellular, or head and neck squamous cell carcinoma were enrolled in the trial. Before TCR sequencing, CD4+ T cells and CD8+ T cells from peripheral blood were sorted into separate populations.

This sample comprised CD4+ or CD8+ T cells sorted from blood, obtained in a trial of the OX40 agonist ivuxolimab. The clonotype was recovered from an adult with an advanced solid tumor such as melanoma, head and neck, liver or kidney cancer. The chain links TRBV15 with TRBJ1-1; the D region possibly corresponds to TRBD1 (5 bases align). The nucleotide sequence is given as TGTGCCACCACCTTGACAGCGAACACTGAAGCTTTCTTT. It specifies CATTLTANTEAFF.